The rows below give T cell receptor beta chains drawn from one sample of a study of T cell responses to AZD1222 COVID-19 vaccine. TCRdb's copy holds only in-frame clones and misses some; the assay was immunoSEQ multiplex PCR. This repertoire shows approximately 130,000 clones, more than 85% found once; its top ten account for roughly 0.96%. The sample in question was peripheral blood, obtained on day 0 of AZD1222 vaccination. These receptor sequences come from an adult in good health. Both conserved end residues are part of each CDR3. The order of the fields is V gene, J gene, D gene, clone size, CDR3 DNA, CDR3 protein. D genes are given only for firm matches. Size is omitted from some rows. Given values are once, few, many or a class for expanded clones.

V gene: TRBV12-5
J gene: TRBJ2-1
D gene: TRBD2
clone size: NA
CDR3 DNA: TGTGCTAGTGGTTTGACTAGCGGGGTACGGGGTGAGCAGTTCTTC
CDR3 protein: CASGLTSGVRGEQFF

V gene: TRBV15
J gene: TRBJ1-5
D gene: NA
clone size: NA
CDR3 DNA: TGTGCCACCAGCGGAGGGATTAGCAATCAGCCCCAGCATTTT
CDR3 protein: CATSGGISNQPQHF

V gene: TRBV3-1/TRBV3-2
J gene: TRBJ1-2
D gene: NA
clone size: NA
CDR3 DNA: TGTGCCAGCAGCCTCCAGGCGGGCAGCGGCTACACCTTC
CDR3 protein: CASSLQAGSGYTF

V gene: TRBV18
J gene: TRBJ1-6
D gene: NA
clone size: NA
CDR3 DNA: TGTGCCAGCTCACCGCAACAGAGCTCCTATAATTCACCCCTCCACTTT
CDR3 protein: CASSPQQSSYNSPLHF

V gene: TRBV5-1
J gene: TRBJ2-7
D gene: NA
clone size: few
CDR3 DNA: TGCGCCAGCAGCTTGGGAAGGGGCGAGCAGTACTTC
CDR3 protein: CASSLGRGEQYF

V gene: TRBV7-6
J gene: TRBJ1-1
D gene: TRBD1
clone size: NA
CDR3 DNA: TGTGCCAGCAGCTTAGACAGGGGGGTTAACACTGAAGCTTTCTTT
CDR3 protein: CASSLDRGVNTEAFF

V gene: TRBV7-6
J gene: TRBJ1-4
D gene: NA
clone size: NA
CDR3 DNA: TGTGCCAGCAGCGCTTTAAATGAAAAACTGTTTTTT
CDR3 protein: CASSALNEKLFF

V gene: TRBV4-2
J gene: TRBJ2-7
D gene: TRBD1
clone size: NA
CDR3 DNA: TGTGCCAGCAGCCCTTCGGACAGGGAAACCTACGAGCAGTACTTC
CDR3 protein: CASSPSDRETYEQYF

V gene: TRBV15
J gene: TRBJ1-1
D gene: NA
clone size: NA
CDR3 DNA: TGTGCCACCAGCAGAGATTACGGGGTGAACACTGAAGCTTTCTTT
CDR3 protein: CATSRDYGVNTEAFF

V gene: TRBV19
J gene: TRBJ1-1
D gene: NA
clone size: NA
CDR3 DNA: TGTGCCAGTAGTGTGTGGGACACCGACACTGAAGCTTTCTTT
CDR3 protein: CASSVWDTDTEAFF

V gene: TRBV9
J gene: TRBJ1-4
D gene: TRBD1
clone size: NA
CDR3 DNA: TGTGCCAGCAGCACGGGACAGGGGACAACTAATGAAAAACTGTTTTTT
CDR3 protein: CASSTGQGTTNEKLFF

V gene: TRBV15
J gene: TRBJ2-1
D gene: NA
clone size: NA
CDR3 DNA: TGTGCCACCAGCATTTTCCGGGACTACAATGAGCAGTTCTTC
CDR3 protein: CATSIFRDYNEQFF

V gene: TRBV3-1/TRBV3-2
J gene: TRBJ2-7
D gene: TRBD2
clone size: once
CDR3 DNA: TGTGCCAGCAGCCAGAAAGCGGGGGGCACCTACGAGCAGTACTTC
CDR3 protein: CASSQKAGGTYEQYF

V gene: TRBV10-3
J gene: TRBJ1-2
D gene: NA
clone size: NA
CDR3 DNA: TGTGCCATCAGTGAGATCGAGGGGGGCGGCTACACCTTC
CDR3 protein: CAISEIEGGGYTF

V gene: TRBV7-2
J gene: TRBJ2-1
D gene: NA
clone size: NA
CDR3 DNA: TGTGCCAGCAGCTTAGTCCCGGGTAAAACAGGGTTCCCACACAATGAGCAGTTCTTC
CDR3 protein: CASSLVPGKTGFPHNEQFF

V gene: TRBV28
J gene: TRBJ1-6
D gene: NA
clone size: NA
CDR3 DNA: TGTGCCAGCAGGGAGGGCTCACCCCTCCACTTT
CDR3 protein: CASREGSPLHF

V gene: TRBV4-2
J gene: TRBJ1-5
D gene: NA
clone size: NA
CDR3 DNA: TGTGCCAGCAGCCAAACTACAGGGTATAGCAATCAGCCCCAGCATTTT
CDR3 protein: CASSQTTGYSNQPQHF

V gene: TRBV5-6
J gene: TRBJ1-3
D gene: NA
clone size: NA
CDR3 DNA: TGTGCCAGCAGCAGAACGGCGGACGGAGATTCCGGAAACACCATATATTTT
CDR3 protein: CASSRTADGDSGNTIYF

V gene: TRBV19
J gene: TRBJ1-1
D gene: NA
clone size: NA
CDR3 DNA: TGTGCCAGTAGTATACATAAGGGTGGCAACACTGAAGCTTTCTTT
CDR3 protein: CASSIHKGGNTEAFF

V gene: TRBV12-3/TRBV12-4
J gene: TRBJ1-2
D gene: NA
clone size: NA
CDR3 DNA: TGTGCCAGCAGTTTAAAGTCCGTTTATGGCTACACCTTC
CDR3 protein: CASSLKSVYGYTF

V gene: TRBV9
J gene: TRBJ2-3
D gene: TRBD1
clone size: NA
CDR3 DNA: TGTGCCAGCAGCCTATCGGGACAGCGCACAGATACGCAGTATTTT
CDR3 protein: CASSLSGQRTDTQYF

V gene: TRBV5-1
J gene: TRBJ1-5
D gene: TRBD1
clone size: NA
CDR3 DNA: TGCGCCAGCAGCTTGGGGACAGGGGGGCAGCCCCAGCATTTT
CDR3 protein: CASSLGTGGQPQHF

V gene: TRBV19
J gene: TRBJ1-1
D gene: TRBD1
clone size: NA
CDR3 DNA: TGTGCCAGTAGTATTCGTAATCCTCCGGGACAGGCTTTGACTGAAGCTTTCTTT
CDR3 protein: CASSIRNPPGQALTEAFF

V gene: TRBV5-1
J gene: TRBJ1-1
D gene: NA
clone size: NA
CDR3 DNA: TGCGCCAGCAGCTTGGGTCGGGGGGTAGCTTTCTTT
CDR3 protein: CASSLGRGVAFF

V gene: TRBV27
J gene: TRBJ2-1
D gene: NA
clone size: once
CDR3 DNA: TGTGCCAGCAGTTTCGGGCAGGGCTGGGATGAGCAGTTCTTC
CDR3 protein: CASSFGQGWDEQFF

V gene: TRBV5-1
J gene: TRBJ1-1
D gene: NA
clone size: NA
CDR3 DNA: TGCGCCAGCAGCCAACGGGGGGGCATGAACACTGAAGCTTTCTTT
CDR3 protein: CASSQRGGMNTEAFF

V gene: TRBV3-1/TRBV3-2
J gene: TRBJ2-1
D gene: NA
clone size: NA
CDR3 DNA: TGTGCCAGCAGCCAAGGGCTCGGGTCTTACAATGAGCAGTTCTTC
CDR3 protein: CASSQGLGSYNEQFF

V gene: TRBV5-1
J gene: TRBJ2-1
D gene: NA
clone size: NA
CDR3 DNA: TGCGCCAGCAGCTTGGGGAGGGGTGAGCAGTTCTTC
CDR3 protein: CASSLGRGEQFF

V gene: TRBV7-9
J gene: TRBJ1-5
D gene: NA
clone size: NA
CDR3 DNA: TGTGCCAGCAGCTTAGGCGCAGGGGTCGGTCAGCCCCAGCATTTT
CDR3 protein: CASSLGAGVGQPQHF

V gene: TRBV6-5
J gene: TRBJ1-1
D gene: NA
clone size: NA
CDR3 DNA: TGTGCCGCAAGGGGGGGGACTGAAGCTTTCTTT
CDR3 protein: CAARGGTEAFF

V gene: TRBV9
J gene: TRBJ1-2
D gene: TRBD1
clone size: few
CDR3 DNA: TGTGCCAGCAGCGTAGCTACAGGGGGTCACTATGGCTACACCTTC
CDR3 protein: CASSVATGGHYGYTF

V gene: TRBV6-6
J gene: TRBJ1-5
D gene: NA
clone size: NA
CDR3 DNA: TGTGTAACCCGGGTGATTGGGGGCAATCAGCCCCAGCATTTT
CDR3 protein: CVTRVIGGNQPQHF

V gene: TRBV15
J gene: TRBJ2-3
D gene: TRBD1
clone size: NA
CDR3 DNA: TGTGCCACCAGCTCCGAGGGGGAACAGGGGTTAACAGATACGCAGTATTTT
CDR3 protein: CATSSEGEQGLTDTQYF

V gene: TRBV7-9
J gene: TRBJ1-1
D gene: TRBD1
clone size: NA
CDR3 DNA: TGTGCCAGCAGCTTCCTGACAGGGCTCATGAACACTGAAGCTTTCTTT
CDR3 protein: CASSFLTGLMNTEAFF

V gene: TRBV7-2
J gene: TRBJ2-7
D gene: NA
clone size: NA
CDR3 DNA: TGTGCCAGCAGCGGTGCAGGGGCGCTCAACGAGCAGTACTTC
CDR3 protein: CASSGAGALNEQYF

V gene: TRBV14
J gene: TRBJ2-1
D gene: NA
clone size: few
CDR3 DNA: TGTGCCAGCAGGCAACAGGGAATTGAGCAGTTCTTC
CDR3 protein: CASRQQGIEQFF

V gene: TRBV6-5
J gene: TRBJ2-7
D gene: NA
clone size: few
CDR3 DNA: TGTGCCAATCCACCGGGGGCTTACTACGAGCAGTACTTC
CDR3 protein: CANPPGAYYEQYF

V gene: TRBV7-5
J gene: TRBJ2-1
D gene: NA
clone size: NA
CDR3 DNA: TGTGCCAGAAGCTTAACCGGAGATGAGCAGTTCTTC
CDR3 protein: CARSLTGDEQFF

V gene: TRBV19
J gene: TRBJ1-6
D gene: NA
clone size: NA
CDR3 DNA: TGTGCCAGTAGTGATTCAGGGAGCTCCTATAATTCACCCCTCCACTTT
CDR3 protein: CASSDSGSSYNSPLHF

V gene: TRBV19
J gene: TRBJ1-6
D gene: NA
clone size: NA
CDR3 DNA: TGTGCCAGTAGTATTCAGGGAAATTCACCCCTCCACTTT
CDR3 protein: CASSIQGNSPLHF

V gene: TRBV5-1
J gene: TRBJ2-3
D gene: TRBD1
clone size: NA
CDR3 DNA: TGCGCCAGCAGCGGACAGGGTGGAACAGATACGCAGTATTTT
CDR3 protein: CASSGQGGTDTQYF

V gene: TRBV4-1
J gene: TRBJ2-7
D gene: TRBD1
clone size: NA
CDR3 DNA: TGCGCCAGCAGCCACCTGAGGGGAGGACAGGGAAGGGACGAGCAGTACTTC
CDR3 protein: CASSHLRGGQGRDEQYF

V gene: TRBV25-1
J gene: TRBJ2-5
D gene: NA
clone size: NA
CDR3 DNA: TGTGCCAGCAGTGAACCGGGACACGTACAAGAGACCCAGTACTTC
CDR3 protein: CASSEPGHVQETQYF

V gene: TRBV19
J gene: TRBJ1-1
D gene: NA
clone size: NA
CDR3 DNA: TGTGCCAGTAGTATAGGGATCACTGAAGCTTTCTTT
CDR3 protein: CASSIGITEAFF

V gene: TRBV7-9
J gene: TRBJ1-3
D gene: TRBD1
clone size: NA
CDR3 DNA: TGTGCCAGCACGGGACAGGGCGCAGACACCATATATTTT
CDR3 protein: CASTGQGADTIYF